These T cell receptor beta chains were read from a single sample in a study of read filtering for tumor transcriptome and immune sequencing. MiXCR, run by TCRdb on the reads, gives a single entry per CDR3 protein. The data show approximately 24,000 distinct CDR3 sequences, with under 25% seen just once and 47% held by the top ten. Sample: a population of CD138-negative cells sorted from bone marrow. These receptors were obtained from a donor at least 40 years old with multiple myeloma. CDR3s include the opening cysteine and the closing phenylalanine or tryptophan. A D gene is named only where the DNA matches it firmly. Part of the rows lack a size; the others show once, few, many or a class for expanded clones.

v_call,d_call,j_call,clone_size,cdr3_nt,cdr3_aa
TRBV5-1,NA,TRBJ2-1,many,TGCGCCAGCAGCTTACTCGGGACTCTGTACAATGAGCAGTTCTTC,CASSLLGTLYNEQFF
TRBV30,NA,TRBJ1-1,NA,TGTGCCTGGAGTGTAGGCCAGTTGAACACTGAAGCTTTCTTT,CAWSVGQLNTEAFF
TRBV11-1,NA,TRBJ1-6,many,TGTGCCAGCAGTACGGGTAATTCACCCCTCCACTTT,CASSTGNSPLHF
TRBV2,NA,TRBJ2-3,many,TGTGCCAGCAGCATCACAGATACGCAGTATTTT,CASSITDTQYF
TRBV7-9,NA,TRBJ2-3,many,TGTGCCAGCAGCTTTTACACCGGGGAAGGTACGCAGTATTTT,CASSFYTGEGTQYF
TRBV7-2,NA,TRBJ1-4,once,TGTGCCAGCAGCCCTAGTGGGGTTGAAGGTGAAGAACTGTTTTTT,CASSPSGVEGEELFF
TRBV6-6,NA,TRBJ2-7,NA,TGTGCCAGCAGTTACTCCAAGACTGAGGCCTACGAGCAGTACTTC,CASSYSKTEAYEQYF
TRBV20-1,TRBD1,TRBJ1-1,many,TGCAGTGCTAGACCGGACAGGGACACTGAAGCTTTCTTT,CSARPDRDTEAFF
TRBV7-9,NA,TRBJ2-5,many,TGTGCCAGCAGCTTAGGAGGGGCCCAAGAGACCCAGTACTTC,CASSLGGAQETQYF
TRBV19,NA,TRBJ1-1,many,TGTGCCAGTAGTGCCCGAAGGGGCGGGACGAACACTGAAGCTTTCTTT,CASSARRGGTNTEAFF
TRBV6-5,TRBD2,TRBJ2-5,NA,TGTGCCAGCAGAGGGAGGGAGGGACCAGAGACCCAGTACTTC,CASRGREGPETQYF
TRBV2,TRBD1,TRBJ1-3,few,TGTGCCAGCAAAACAGGGGACGGAAACACCATATATTTT,CASKTGDGNTIYF
TRBV7-2,NA,TRBJ2-3,many,TGTGCCAGCAGCCCCATGAGGAATCCAGATACGCAGTATTTT,CASSPMRNPDTQYF
TRBV5-1,TRBD1,TRBJ1-1,few,TGCGCCAGCAGGGCGGGACAGCTTTTGAACACTGAAGCTTTCTTT,CASRAGQLLNTEAFF
TRBV7-8,TRBD2,TRBJ2-1,many,TGTGCCAGCAGCTTAGGGACTAGCGGGGGCAATGAGCAGTTCTTC,CASSLGTSGGNEQFF
TRBV4-1,TRBD1,TRBJ2-7,many,TGCGCCAGCAGCCAAGACTTGCAGGGGGCGCTGAAGGAGCAGTACTTC,CASSQDLQGALKEQYF
TRBV29-1,NA,TRBJ2-2,many,TGCAGCGTTGACGTTCAGGGGCTGACCGGGGAGCTGTTTTTT,CSVDVQGLTGELFF